The source of this T cell receptor beta chain is a study of T cells after yellow fever vaccination. TCRdb re-called the 5' RACE reads through MiXCR, storing one row per CDR3 protein. This sample has about 350,000 distinct CDR3 sequences; 7% to 9% occur once, and the top ten carry around 17%. Overall study results and limits: A weaker but faster secondary response was observed, peaking on day 5 versus 15.

V lost 3 bases and J 5 bases, leaving 16 bases between the germline ends. CDR1 is MNHEY and CDR2 is SMNVEV in the germline V gene (reference sequence). The CDR3 extends over 15 amino acids. As regards this clonotype: Its antigen is still unknown.

The sample consisted of PBMCs, taken roughly 46 days after the first yellow fever vaccination. The sequence was obtained from a man aged 18 to 35 who received the YFV17D yellow fever vaccine. The V and J genes are TRBV27 and TRBJ2-5, with D perhaps TRBD2 (6 bases). The CDR3 nucleotides are TGTGCCAGCAGTTTTTCTTGGGCGGGGTGGGAGACCCAGTACTTC. Translation: CASSFSWAGWETQYF.